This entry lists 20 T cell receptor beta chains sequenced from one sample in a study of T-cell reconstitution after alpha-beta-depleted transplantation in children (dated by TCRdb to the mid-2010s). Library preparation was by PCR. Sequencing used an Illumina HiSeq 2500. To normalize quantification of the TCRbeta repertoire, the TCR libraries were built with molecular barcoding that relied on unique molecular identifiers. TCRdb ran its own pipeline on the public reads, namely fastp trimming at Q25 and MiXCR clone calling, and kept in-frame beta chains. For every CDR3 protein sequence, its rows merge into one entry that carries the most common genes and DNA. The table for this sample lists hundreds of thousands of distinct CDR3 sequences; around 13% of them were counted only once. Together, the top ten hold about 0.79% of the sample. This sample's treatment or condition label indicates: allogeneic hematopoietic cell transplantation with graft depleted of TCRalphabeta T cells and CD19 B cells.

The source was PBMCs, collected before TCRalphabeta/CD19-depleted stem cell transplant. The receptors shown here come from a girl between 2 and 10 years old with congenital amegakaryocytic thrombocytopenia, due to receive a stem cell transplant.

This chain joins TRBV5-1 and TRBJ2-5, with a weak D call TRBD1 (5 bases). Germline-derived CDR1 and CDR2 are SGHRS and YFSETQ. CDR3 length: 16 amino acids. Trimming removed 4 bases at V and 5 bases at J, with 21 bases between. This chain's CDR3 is CASSPKNNQGSETQYF. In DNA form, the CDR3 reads TGCGCCAGCAGCCCGAAAAACAACCAGGGCTCGGAGACCCAGTACTTC.

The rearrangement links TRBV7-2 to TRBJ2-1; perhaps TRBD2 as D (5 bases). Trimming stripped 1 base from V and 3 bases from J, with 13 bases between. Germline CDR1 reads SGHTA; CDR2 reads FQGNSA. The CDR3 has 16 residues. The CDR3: CASSLGGPRLYNEQFF. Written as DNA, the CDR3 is TGTGCCAGCAGCTTAGGCGGGCCACGACTCTACAATGAGCAGTTCTTC.

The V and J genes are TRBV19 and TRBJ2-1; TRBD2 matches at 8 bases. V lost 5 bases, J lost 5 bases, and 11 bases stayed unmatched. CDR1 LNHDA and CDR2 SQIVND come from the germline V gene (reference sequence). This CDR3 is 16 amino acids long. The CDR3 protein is CASSPEPGRGHNEQFF. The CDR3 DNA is TGTGCCAGTAGTCCAGAACCCGGGAGGGGTCACAATGAGCAGTTCTTC.

The CDR3 is CATPGQTYNEQFF. CDR3 DNA sequence: TGTGCCACCCCAGGACAAACCTACAATGAGCAGTTCTTC. The chain couples TRBV7-9 to TRBJ2-1; TRBD1 might be the D (5 bases). Germline V gives CDR1 SEHNR, CDR2 FQNEAQ (reference sequence). Trimming pared 10 bases from V and 2 bases from J, leaving 12 bases between. This CDR3 is built from 13 residues. Based on the CDR3 plus reference TRBV7-9 and TRBJ2-1, the full variable domain is DTGVSQNPRHKITKRGQNVTFRCDPISEHNRLYWYRQTLGQGPEFLTYFQNEAQLEKSRLLSDRFSAERPKGSFSTLEIQRTEQGDSAMYLCATPGQTYNEQFFGPGTRLTVL.

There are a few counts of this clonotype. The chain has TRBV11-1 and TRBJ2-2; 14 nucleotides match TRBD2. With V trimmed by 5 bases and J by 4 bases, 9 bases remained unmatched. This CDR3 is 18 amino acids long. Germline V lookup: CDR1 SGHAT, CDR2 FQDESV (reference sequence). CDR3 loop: CASSPRTSGRFSTGELFF. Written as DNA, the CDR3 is TGTGCCAGCAGCCCCCGGACTAGCGGGAGGTTTAGCACCGGGGAGCTGTTTTTT. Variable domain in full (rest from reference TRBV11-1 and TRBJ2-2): EAEVAQSPRYKITEKSQAVAFWCDPISGHATLYWYRQILGQGPELLVQFQDESVVDDSQLPKDRFSAERLKGVDSTLKIQPAELGDSAMYLCASSPRTSGRFSTGELFFGEGSRLTVL.

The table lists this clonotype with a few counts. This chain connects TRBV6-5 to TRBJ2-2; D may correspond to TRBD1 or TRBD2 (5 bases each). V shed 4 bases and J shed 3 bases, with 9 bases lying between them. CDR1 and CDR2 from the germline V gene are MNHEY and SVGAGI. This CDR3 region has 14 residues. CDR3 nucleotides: TGTGCCAGCAGTTGGGGGATAGACACCGGGGAGCTGTTTTTT. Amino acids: CASSWGIDTGELFF.

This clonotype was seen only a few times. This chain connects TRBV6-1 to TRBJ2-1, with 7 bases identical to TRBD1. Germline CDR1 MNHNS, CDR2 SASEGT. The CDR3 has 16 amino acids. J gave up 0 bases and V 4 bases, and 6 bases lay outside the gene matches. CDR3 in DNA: TGTGCCAGCAGTGGAACGACAGGGAGCTCCTACAATGAGCAGTTCTTC. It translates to CASSGTTGSSYNEQFF.

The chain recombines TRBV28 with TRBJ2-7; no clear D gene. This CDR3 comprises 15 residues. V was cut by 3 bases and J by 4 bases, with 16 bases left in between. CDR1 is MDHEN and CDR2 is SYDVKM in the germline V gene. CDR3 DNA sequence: TGTGCCAGCAGTTTCCCTGCTGGGAATAATTACGAGCAGTACTTC. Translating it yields CASSFPAGNNYEQYF.

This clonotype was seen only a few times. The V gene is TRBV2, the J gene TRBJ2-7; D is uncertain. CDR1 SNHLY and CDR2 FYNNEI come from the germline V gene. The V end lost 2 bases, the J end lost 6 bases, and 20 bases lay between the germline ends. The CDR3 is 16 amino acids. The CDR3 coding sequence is TGTGCCAGCAGTGAATTTGTTGTTTATGTGTCGGGCGAGCAGTACTTC. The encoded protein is CASSEFVVYVSGEQYF.

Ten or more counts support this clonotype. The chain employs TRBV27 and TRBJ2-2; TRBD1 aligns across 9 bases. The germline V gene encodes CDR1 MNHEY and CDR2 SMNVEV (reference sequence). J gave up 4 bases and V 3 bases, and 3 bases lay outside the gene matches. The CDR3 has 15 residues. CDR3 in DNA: TGTGCCAGCAGTTTCTTGGACAGGGGCACCGGGGAGCTGTTTTTT. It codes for CASSFLDRGTGELFF.

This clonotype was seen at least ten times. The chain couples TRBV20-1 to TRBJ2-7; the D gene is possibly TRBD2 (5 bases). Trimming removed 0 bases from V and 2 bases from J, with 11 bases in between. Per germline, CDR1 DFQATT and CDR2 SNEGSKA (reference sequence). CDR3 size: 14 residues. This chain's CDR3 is CSARDRGSPYEQYF. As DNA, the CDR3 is TGCAGTGCTAGAGACCGGGGAAGTCCCTACGAGCAGTACTTC.

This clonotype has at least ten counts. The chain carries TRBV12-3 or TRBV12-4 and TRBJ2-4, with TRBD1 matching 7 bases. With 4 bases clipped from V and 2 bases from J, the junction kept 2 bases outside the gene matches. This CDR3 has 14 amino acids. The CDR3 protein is CASSYRGSKNIQYF. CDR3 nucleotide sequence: TGTGCCAGCAGTTACAGGGGATCCAAAAACATTCAGTACTTC.

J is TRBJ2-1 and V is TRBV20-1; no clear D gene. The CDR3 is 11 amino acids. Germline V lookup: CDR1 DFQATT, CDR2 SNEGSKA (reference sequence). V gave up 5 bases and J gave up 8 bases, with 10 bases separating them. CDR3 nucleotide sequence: TGCAGTGCTCAGAAAGGTGATGAGCAGTTCTTC. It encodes CSAQKGDEQFF.

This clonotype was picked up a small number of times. The CDR3 bases are TGCAGTGCTTACTACAGGGGATCGAACACCGGGGAGCTGTTTTTT. Protein sequence: CSAYYRGSNTGELFF. This chain links TRBV20-1 with TRBJ2-2; TRBD1 aligns across 7 bases. Trimming at V came to 5 bases and at J to 0 bases, leaving 6 bases not matched to a gene. CDR1 is DFQATT, CDR2 SNEGSKA, per germline (reference sequence). CDR3 size: 15 residues.

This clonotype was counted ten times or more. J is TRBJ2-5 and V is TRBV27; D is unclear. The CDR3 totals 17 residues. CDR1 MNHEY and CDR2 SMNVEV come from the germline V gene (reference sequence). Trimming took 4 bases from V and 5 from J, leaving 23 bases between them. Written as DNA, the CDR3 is TGTGCCAGCAGTTCCAAACCTCATTCTTTCGTCCCCGAGACCCAGTACTTC. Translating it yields CASSSKPHSFVPETQYF.

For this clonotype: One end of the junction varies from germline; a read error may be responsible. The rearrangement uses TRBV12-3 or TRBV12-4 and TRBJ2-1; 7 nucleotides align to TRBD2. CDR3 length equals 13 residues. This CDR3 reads CASSLAVTEEQFF. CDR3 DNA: TGTGCCAGCAGTCTAGCGGTTACGGAAGAGCAGTTCTTC.

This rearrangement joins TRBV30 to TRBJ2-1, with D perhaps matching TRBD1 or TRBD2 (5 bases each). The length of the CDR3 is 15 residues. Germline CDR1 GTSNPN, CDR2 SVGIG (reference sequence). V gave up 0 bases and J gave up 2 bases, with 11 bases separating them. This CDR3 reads CAWSVETGPYNEQFF. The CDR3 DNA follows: TGTGCCTGGAGTGTGGAGACGGGACCCTACAATGAGCAGTTCTTC.

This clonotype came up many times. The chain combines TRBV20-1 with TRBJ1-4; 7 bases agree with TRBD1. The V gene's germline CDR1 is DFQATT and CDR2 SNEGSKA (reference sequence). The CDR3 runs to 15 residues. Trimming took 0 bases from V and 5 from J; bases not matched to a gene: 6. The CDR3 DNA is TGCAGTGCTAGAGATGGGGACAGCGGCAATGAAAAACTGTTTTTT. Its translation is CSARDGDSGNEKLFF.

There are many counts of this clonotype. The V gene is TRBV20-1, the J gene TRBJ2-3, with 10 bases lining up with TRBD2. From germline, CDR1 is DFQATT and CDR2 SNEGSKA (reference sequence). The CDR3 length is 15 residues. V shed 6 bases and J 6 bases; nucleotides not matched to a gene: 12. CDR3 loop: CSASELAGLQDTQYF. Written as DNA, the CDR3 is TGCAGTGCAAGCGAACTAGCGGGGTTACAGGATACGCAGTATTTT.

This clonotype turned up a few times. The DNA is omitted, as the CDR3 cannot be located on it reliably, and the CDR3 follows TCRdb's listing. CDR3 sequence: CSVATGAGDTF. This chain links TRBV29-1 with TRBJ1-2; TRBD1 was called by the table and not checked on the DNA. Germline CDR1 reads SQVTM; CDR2 reads ANQGSEA. From its first to its last residue, the CDR3 has 11 amino acids.